This T cell receptor (beta chain) was identified during a study of blood T cell repertoires in COVID-19 (dated by TCRdb to 2018 to 2021). General notes on the study: The collaborator samples originated in the United States, Italy and Spain and spanned the acute and convalescent phases of COVID-19. Nearly every sample came with metadata listing a de-identified subject ID, COVID-19 status, age in years and sex. Where available, HLA class I and class II types were taken from metadata supplied by the sample provider and were not determined by assay-based typing. The samples were drawn from two sources: the first 160 participants of the ongoing ImmuneRACE study, and 1,000 to 1,500 subjects contributed by 6 global collaborators. The material from the prospective study consisted of cDNA or gDNA derived from T cells, B-cell-depleted T cells, or PBMCs. The repertoires were made available in a free public database intended to serve as a resource for research on the immune response to SARS-CoV-2. Subjects who had been exposed to COVID-19, were actively infected with it, or had recovered from it provided the deeply sampled blood TCRbeta repertoires that made up the dataset. Points the paper makes about the study in general: The quantity of clinical and demographic metadata differed by source and by participant and was supplied without curation.

Based on the germline V gene (reference sequence), the CDR1 and CDR2 sequences are LNHDA and SQIVND. The CDR3 has 14 amino acids, counting the end cysteine and phenylalanine. Only the CDR3 part of the read is kept: 42 bases, read in frame from the first base. V drops 10 bases and J drops 1 base, leaving 16 bases in between. The immunoSEQ Assay, a bias-controlled multiplex PCR, was used to amplify TCRbeta CDR3 regions from genomic DNA. As for how the authors treated the data: The number of nucleated cells in each sample was estimated from the amplification of reference gene primers within the assay. To quantify the absolute abundance of each unique TCRbeta CDR3 rearrangement, sequence reads were collapsed and filtered. For each sample, productive Simpson clonality was calculated as the square root of Simpson's diversity index across productive rearrangements. The source is immuneACCESS, and TCRdb retained only in-frame sequences with V and J called. Part of the clones is not carried over; for the studies checked, unresolved V genes explain less than half of this, and the remainder is unexplained. Clonal size and the V and J genes are those of that table, whereas D and trimming came from the DNA. The sample has around 210,000 clones on record, approximately 80% of them singletons. Clones ranked in the top ten supply about 7.8% of the sample.

In Seattle, one collaborating source enrolled patients while the infection was active and tracked those patients longitudinally over the course of disease. Collaborating institutions collected whole blood in K2EDTA tubes following their own protocols. For TCRbeta analysis, collaborators shipped samples in one of three forms: frozen whole blood, isolated PBMCs, or DNA extracted from either of those sample types. With regard to this clone: No cognate antigen has been identified for it. No much larger clone exists at a distance of one base, and base qualities are not known.

What was sequenced was peripheral blood. The receptor was isolated from a woman aged 80 or over with COVID-19, enrolled during active disease. The sequence is built from TRBV19 and TRBJ1-1; the D gene is possibly TRBD1, with 6 bases matching. Here is the DNA: TGTGCCACCTTAATTCAGGGGACGAACACTGAAGCTTTCTTT. Translated, this is CATLIQGTNTEAFF.